This TCR beta chain was observed in a study of T-cell memory formation after mild COVID-19. The study's findings and limits: Memory cells collected pre-infection included some clones that later responded, suggesting cross-reactive memory joined. The authors left the SARS-CoV-2 specificity of second-wave clones peaking on day 37 unconfirmed. Researchers report contracting CD4+ clones mostly in CM and EM, with CD8+ clones in EMRA.

The table lists this clonotype with a few counts. Its antigen is unidentified. This CDR3 is 12 amino acids long. Trimming took 8 bases from V and 7 from J, leaving 14 bases between them. The V gene's germline CDR1 is SEHNR and CDR2 FQNEAQ (reference sequence). 5'RACE primed from the constant segment yielded TCR alpha and TCR beta cDNA libraries bearing sample barcodes and UMIs. Via MiXCR, TCRdb re-called the 5' RACE reads, giving one row per CDR3 protein. The data show roughly 80,000 distinct CDR3 sequences, roughly 25% seen once. This TCR came from a man aged 18 to 30 who had mild COVID-19 (a few samples of this study predate the infection). Cell type and time point are not known. What was sequenced was PBMCs or a T cell subset sorted from them (not recorded which). The rearrangement uses TRBV7-9 and TRBJ1-2; TRBD1 is a possible D gene (6 bases). CDR3 DNA: TGTGCCAGCCGACTTACAGGGCTTGGCTACACCTTC. This encodes CASRLTGLGYTF.